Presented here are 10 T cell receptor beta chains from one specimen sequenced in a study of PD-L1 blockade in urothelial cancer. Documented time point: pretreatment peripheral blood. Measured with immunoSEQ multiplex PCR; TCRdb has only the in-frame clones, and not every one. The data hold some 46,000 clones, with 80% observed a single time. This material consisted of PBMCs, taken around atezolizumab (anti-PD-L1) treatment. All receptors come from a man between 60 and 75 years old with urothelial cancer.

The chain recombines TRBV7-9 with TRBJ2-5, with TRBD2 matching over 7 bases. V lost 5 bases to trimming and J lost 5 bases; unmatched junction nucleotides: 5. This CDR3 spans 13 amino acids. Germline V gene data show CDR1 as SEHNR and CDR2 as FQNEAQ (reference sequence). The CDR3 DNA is TGTGCCAGCAGCCGGAGCGGGGCGGAGACCCAGTACTTC. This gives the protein CASSRSGAETQYF.

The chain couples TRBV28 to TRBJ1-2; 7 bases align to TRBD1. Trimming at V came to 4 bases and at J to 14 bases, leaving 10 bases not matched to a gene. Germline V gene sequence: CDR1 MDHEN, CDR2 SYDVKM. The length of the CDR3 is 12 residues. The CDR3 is CASSSRQGIWTF. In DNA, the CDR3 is TGTGCCAGCAGTTCTCGACAGGGAATCTGGACCTTC.

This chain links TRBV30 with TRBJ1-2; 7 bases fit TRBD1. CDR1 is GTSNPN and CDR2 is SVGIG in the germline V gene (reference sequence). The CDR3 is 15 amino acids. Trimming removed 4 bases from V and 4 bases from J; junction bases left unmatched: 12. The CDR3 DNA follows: TGTGCCTGGACAGATAACACAGGGGCGCGCTATGGCTACACCTTC. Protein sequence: CAWTDNTGARYGYTF. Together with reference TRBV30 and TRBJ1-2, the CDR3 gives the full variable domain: SQTIHQWPATLVQPVGSPLSLECTVEGTSNPNLYWYRQAAGRGLQLLFYSVGIGQISSEVPQNLSASRPQDRQFILSSKKLLLSDSGFYLCAWTDNTGARYGYTFGSGTRLTVV.

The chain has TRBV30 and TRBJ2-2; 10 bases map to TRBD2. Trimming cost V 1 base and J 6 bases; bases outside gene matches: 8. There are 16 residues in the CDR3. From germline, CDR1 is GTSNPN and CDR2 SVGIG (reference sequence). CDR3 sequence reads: CAWSASGTSEAGELFF. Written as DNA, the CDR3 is TGTGCCTGGAGTGCCTCCGGGACTAGCGAAGCCGGGGAGCTGTTTTTT.

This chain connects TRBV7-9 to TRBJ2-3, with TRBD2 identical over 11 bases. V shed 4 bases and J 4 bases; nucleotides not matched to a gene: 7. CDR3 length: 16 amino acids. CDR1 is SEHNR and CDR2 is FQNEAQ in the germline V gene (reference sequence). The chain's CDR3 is CASSSWTSGPSDTQYF. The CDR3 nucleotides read TGTGCCAGCAGCTCCTGGACTAGCGGGCCGTCAGATACGCAGTATTTT.

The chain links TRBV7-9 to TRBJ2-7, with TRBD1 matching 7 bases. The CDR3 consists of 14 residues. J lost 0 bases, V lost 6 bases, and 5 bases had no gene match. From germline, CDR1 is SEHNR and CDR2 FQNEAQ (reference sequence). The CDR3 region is CASSSDRSSYEQYF. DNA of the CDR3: TGTGCCAGCAGTTCGGACAGGAGCTCCTACGAGCAGTACTTC.

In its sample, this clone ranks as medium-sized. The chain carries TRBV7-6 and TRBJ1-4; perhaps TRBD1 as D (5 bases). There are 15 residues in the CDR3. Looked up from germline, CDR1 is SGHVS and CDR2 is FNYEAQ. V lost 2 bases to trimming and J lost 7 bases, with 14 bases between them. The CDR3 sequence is CASSLYPGSGEKLFF. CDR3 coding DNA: TGTGCCAGCAGCTTATATCCAGGGTCGGGTGAAAAACTGTTTTTT.

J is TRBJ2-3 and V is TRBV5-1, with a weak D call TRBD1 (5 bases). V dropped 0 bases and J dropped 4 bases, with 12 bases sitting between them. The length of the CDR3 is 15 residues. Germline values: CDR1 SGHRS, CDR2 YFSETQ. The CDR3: CASSLGSLGPDTQYF. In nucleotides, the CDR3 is TGCGCCAGCAGCTTGGGGTCTTTGGGGCCAGATACGCAGTATTTT.

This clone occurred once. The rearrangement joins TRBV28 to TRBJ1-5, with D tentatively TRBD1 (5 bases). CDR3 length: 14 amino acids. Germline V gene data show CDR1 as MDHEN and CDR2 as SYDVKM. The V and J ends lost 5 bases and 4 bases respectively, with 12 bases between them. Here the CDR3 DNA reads TGTGCCAGCAGTATCGACCCAGGGAATCAGCCCCAGCATTTT. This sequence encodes CASSIDPGNQPQHF.

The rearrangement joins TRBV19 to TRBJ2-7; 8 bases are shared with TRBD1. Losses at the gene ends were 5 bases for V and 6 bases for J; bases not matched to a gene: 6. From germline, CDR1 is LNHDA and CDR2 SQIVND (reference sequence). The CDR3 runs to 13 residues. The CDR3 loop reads CASSPGQVGEQYF. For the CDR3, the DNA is TGTGCCAGTAGTCCGGGACAGGTAGGCGAGCAGTACTTC.